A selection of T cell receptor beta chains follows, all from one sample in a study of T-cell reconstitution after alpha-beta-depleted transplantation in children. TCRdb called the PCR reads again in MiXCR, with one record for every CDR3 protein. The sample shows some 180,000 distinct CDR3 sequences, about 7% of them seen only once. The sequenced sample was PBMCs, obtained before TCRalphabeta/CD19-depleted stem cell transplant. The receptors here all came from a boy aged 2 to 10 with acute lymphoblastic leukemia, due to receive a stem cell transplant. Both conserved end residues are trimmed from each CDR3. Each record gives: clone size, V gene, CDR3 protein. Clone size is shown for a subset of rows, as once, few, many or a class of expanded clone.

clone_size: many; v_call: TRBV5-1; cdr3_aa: ASSLYGQSEQY
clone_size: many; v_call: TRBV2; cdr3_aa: ASSWDRGTDTQY
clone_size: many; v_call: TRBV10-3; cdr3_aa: ARGGYETQY
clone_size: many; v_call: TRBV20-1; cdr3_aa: SVGPGLVADTQY
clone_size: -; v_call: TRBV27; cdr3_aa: ASSLGGGLPYEQY
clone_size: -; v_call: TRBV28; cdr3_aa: ASAGTGLAQPQH
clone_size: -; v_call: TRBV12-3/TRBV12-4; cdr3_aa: ASSSGVGSNQPQH
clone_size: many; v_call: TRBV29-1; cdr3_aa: SVVTSGRANIQY
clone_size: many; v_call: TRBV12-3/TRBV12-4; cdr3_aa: ASSFSGAYNEQF
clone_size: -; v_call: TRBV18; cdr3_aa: ASSPTGGSGNTIY
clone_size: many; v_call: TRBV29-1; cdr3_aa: SVEDVEGNGEF
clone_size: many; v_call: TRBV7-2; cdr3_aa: ASSSSGTHNTGELF
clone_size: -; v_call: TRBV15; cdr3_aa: ATSRQRGVTGANVLT
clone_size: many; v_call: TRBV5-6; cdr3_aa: ASRERGTNTGELF
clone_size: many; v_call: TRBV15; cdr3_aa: ATSRGLAGDEQF
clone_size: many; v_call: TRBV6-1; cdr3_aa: ASSEATSRTYEQY
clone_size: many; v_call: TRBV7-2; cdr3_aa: ASSLLAGGFSVKNIQY
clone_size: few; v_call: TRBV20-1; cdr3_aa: SARTSGGNTQMDTQY
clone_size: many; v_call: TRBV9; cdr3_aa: ASSAYGGGEQY
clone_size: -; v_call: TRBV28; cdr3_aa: ASSLWGTGDDSPLH
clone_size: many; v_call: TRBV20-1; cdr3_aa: SARRGTTTEAF
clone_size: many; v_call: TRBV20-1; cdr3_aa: SATPPVAYGYT
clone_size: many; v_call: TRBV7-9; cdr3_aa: ASSLVLADYNEQF
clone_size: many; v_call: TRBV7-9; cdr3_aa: ASSFGGGRYYEQY
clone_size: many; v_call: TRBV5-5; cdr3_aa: ASSSNPTGLNQPQH
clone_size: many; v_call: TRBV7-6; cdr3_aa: ASSLATANTEAF
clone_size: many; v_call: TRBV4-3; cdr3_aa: ASSQDRGERAKNIQY
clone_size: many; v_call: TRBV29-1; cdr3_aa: SVVPSHRGDTGELF
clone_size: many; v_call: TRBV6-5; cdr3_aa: ASRLTGLAGLNEQF
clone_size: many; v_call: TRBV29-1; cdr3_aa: SVVLWDLEDEQF
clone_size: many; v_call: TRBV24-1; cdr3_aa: ATYDLAAGELF
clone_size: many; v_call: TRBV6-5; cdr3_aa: ASSYSIGRAKKETQY
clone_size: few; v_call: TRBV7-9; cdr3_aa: ASSLALGVYEQY
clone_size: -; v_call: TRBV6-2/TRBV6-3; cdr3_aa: ASSITRAEETQY
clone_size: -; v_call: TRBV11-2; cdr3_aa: ASSPQDGSQETQY
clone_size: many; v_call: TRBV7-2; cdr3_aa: ASSFHTDTQY
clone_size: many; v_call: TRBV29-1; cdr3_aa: SVETPVGGTSYEQY
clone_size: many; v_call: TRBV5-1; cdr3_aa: ASSSGLFQETQY
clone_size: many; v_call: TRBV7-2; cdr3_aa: ASSHDGGTQY
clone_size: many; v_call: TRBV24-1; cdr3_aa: ATRRGWDNEQF
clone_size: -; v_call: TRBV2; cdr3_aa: ASSSQGNMNTEAF
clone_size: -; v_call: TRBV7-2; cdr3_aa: ASSPTNSVGTQY
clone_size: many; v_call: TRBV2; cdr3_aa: ASARDRTTNTEAF
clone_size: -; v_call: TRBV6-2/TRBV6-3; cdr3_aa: ASSYVQGQPQH
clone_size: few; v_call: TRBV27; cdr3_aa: ASSLFWLAGDNEQF
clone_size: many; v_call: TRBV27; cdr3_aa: ASTGGGTEAF
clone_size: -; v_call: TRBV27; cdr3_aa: ASTSSQGAKNEKLF
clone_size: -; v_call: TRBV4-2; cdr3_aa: ASSQDAVGASIDTQY
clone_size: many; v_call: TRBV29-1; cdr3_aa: SVDGTPPGKLF
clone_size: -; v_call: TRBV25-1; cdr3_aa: ASSEPPGGNSGANEQY
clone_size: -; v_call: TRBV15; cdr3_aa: ATSSTSSPYNEQF
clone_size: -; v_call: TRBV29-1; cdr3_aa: SWKRTTDTQY
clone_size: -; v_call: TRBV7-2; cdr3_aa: ASSRVGTGLAHNEQF
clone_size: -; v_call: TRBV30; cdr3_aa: AWSRGTVEYGYT
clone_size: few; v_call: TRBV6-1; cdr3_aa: ASRRTSGWDTQY
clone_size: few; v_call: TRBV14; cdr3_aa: ASSQVWTAGSQETQY